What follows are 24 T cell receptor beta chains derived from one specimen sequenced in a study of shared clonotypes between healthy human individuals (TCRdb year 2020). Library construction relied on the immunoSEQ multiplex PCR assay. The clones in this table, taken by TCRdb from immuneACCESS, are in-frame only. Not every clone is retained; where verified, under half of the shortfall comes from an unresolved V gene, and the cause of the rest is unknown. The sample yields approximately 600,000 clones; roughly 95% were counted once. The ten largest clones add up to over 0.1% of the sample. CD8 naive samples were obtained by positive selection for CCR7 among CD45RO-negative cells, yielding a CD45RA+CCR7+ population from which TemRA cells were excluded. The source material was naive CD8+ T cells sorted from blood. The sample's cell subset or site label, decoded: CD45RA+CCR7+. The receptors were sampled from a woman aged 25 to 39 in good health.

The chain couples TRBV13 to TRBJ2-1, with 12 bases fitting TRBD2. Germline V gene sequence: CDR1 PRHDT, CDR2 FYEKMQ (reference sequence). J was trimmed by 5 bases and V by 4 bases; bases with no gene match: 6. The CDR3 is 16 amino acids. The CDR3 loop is CASSSRLAGDNNEQFF. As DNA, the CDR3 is TGTGCCAGCAGCTCCAGACTAGCGGGAGACAACAATGAGCAGTTCTTC.

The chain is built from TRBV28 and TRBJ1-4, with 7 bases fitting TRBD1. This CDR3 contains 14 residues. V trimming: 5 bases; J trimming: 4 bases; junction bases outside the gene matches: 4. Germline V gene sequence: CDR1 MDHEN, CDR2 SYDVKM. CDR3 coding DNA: TGTGCCAGCAGTCCCGGGACAGTTAATGAAAAACTGTTTTTT. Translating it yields CASSPGTVNEKLFF.

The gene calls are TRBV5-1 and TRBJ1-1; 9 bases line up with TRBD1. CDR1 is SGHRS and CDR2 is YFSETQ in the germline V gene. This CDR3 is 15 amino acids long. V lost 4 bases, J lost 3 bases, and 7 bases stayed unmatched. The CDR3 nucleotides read TGCGCCAGCAGCCCGGACAGGGGAGGGGACACTGAAGCTTTCTTT. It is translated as CASSPDRGGDTEAFF.

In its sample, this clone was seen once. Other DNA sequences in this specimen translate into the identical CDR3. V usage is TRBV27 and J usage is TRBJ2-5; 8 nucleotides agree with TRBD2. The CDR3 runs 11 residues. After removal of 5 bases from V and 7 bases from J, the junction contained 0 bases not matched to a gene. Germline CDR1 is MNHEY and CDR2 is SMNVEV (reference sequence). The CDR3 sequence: CASSRGGTQYF. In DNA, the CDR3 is TGTGCCAGCAGTCGGGGGGGGACCCAGTACTTC.

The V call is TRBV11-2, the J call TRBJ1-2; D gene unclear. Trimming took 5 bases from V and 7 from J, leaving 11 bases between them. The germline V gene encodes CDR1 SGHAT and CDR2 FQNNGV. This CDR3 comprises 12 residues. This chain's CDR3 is CASSPLEAGYTF. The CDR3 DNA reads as TGTGCCAGCAGCCCCCTTGAGGCTGGCTACACCTTC.

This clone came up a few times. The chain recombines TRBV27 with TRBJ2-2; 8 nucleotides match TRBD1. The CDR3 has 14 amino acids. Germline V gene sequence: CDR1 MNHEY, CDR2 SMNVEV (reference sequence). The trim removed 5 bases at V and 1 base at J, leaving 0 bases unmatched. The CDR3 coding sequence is TGTGCCAGCAGTGGACAGGGGAACACCGGGGAGCTGTTTTTT. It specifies CASSGQGNTGELFF.

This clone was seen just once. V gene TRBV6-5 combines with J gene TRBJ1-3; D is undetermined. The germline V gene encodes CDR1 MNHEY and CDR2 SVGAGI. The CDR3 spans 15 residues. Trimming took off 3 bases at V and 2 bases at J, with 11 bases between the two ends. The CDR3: CASSYMRAAGNTIYF. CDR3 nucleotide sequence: TGTGCCAGCAGTTATATGAGGGCTGCTGGAAACACCATATATTTT.

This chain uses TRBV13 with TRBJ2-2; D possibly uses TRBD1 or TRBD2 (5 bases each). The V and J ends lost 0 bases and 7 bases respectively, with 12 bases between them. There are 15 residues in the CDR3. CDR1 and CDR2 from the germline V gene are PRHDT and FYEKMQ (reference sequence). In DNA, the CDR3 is TGTGCCAGCAGCTTAGGGGGGACCGAAGACGGGGAGCTGTTTTTT. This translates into CASSLGGTEDGELFF.

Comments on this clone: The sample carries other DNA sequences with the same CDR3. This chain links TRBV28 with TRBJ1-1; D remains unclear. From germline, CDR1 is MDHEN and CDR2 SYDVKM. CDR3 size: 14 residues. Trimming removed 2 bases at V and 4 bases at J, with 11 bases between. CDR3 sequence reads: CASSLLSSRTEAFF. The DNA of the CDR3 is TGTGCCAGCAGTTTACTCTCGAGCCGCACTGAAGCTTTCTTT.

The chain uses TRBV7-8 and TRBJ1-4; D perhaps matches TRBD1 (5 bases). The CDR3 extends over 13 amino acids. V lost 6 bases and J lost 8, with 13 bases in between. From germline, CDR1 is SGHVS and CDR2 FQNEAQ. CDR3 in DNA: TGTGCCAGCAGATCCGGGGGGGTCGAAAAACTGTTTTTT. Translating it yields CASRSGGVEKLFF.

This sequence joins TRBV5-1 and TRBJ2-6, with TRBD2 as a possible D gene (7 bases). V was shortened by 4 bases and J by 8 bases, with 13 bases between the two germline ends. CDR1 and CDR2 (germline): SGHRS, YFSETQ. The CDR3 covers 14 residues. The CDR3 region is CASSPEGGPNVLTF. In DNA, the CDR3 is TGCGCCAGCAGCCCCGAGGGGGGGCCCAACGTCCTGACTTTC.

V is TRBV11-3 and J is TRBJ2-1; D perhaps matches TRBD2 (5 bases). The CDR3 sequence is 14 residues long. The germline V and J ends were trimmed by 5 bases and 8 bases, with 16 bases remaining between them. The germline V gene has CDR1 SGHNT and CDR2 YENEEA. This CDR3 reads CASSTPGNPDEQFF. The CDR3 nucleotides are TGTGCCAGCAGCACTCCGGGAAATCCCGATGAGCAGTTCTTC.

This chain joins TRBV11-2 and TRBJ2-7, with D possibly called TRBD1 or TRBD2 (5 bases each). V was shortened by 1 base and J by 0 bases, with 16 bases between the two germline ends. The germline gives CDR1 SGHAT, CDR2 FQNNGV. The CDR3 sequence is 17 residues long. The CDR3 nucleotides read TGTGCCAGCAGCTTAGCCCTTGGGGGACCTAGCTCCTACGAGCAGTACTTC. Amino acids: CASSLALGGPSSYEQYF.

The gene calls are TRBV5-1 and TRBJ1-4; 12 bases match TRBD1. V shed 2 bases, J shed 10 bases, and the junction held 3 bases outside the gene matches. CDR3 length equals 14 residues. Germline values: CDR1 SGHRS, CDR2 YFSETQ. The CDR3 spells CASSLGTGGGKLFF. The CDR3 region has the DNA TGCGCCAGCAGCTTAGGGACAGGGGGCGGAAAACTGTTTTTT.

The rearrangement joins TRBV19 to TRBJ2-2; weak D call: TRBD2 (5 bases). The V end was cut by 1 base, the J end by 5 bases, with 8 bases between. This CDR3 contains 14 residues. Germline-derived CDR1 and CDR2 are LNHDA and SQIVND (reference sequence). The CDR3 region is CASSIGRGTGELFF. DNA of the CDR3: TGTGCCAGTAGTATAGGGCGCGGGACCGGGGAGCTGTTTTTT. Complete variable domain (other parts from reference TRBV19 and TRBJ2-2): DGGITQSPKYLFRKEGQNVTLSCEQNLNHDAMYWYRQDPGQGLRLIYYSQIVNDFQKGDIAEGYSVSREKKESFPLTVTSAQKNPTAFYLCASSIGRGTGELFFGEGSRLTVL.

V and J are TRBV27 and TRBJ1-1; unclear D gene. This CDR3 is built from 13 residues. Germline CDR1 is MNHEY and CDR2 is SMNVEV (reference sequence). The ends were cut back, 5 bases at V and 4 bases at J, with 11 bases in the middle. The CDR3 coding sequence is TGTGCCAGCAGTGCCGGTTGGAGCACTGAAGCTTTCTTT. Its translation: CASSAGWSTEAFF.

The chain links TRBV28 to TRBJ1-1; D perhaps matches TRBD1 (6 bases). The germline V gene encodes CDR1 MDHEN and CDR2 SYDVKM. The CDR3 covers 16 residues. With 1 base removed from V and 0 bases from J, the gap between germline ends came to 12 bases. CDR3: CASSLSTGFMNTEAFF. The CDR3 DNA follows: TGTGCCAGCAGTTTATCAACAGGGTTTATGAACACTGAAGCTTTCTTT. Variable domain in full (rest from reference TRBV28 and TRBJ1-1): DVKVTQSSRYLVKRTGEKVFLECVQDMDHENMFWYRQDPGLGLRLIYFSYDVKMKEKGDIPEGYSVSREKKERFSLILESASTNQTSMYLCASSLSTGFMNTEAFFGQGTRLTVV.

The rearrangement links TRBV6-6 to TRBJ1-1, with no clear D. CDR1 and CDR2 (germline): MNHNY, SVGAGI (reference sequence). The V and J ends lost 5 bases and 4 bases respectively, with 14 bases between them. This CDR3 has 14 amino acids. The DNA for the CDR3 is TGTGCCAGCAGTGACATTCGCCTGGGCACTGAAGCTTTCTTT. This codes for CASSDIRLGTEAFF.

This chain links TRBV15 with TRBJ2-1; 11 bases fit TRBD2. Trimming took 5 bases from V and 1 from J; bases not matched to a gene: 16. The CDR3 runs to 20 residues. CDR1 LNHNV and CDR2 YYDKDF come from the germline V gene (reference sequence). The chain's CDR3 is CATSGRPGLAERGSYNEQFF. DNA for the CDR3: TGTGCCACCAGCGGACGACCGGGACTAGCGGAAAGAGGATCCTACAATGAGCAGTTCTTC.

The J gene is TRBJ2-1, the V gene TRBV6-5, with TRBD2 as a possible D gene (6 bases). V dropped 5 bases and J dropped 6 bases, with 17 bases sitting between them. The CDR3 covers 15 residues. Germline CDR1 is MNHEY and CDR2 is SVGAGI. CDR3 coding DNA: TGTGCCAGCAGTACACTAGGAGGGGTAAGCAATGAGCAGTTCTTC. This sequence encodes CASSTLGGVSNEQFF.

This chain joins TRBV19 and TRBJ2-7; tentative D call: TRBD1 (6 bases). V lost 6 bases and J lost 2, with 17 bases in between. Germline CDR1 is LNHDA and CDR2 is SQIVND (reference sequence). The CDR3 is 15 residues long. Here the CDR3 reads CASSMNHGQTYEQYF. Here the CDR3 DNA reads TGTGCCAGTAGCATGAATCATGGACAGACCTACGAGCAGTACTTC.

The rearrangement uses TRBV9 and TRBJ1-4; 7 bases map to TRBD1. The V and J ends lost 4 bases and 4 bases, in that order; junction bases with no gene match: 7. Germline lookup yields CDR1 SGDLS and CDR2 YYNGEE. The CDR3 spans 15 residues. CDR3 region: CASSTGTALNEKLFF. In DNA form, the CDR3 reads TGTGCCAGCAGCACAGGGACAGCGCTTAATGAAAAACTGTTTTTT.

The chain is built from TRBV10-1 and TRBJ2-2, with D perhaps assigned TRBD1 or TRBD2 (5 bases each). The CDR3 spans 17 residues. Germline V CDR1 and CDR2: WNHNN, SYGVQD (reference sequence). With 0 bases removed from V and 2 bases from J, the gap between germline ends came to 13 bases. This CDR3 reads CASSESPGTPNTGELFF. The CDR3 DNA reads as TGCGCCAGCAGTGAGTCCCCCGGGACCCCCAACACCGGGGAGCTGTTTTTT.

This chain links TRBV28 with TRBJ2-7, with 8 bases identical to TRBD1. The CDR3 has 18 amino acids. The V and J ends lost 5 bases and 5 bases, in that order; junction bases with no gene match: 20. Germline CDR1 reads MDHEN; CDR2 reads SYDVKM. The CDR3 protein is CASSLTATEWQGAHEQYF. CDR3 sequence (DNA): TGTGCCAGCAGTCTGACAGCGACGGAATGGCAGGGGGCCCACGAGCAGTACTTC.